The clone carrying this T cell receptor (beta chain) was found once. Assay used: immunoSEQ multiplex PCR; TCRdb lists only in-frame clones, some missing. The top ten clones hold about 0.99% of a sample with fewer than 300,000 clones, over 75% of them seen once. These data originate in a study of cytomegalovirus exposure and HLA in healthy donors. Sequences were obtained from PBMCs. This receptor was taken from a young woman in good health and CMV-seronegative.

Here the CDR3 reads CASSQEMGQIAFF. Written as DNA, the CDR3 is TGCGCCAGCAGCCAAGAGATGGGACAGATAGCTTTCTTT. The chain links TRBV4-3 to TRBJ1-1; 7 bases map to TRBD1. V dropped 0 bases and J dropped 10; count of bases not matched to a gene: 5. This CDR3 comprises 13 residues. Germline lookup yields CDR1 LGHNA and CDR2 YSLEER.